Following are 14 T cell receptor beta chains from one sample sequenced in a study of blood T cell repertoires in COVID-19. Profiling relied on immunoSEQ multiplex PCR, and the TCRdb table lists in-frame clones only, not all of them. The data hold a few hundred thousand clones, with around 87% observed a single time. The sample consisted of PBMCs or T cells enriched from blood (not recorded which). Source of these receptors: a middle-aged man in a cohort exposed to, infected with or recovered from COVID-19 (not recorded which).

The rearrangement joins TRBV28 to TRBJ2-7, with TRBD1 as a possible D gene (6 bases). V dropped 6 bases and J dropped 3 bases, with 15 bases sitting between them. There are 14 residues in the CDR3. Germline assignment: CDR1 MDHEN and CDR2 SYDVKM. For the CDR3, the DNA is TGTGCCAGCAGACAACCCACAGGGAGCTACGAGCAGTACTTC. It yields the protein CASRQPTGSYEQYF.

As concerns this clone: This CDR3 is also generated by other DNA sequences in the sample. The chain joins TRBV5-1 to TRBJ2-1, with D perhaps TRBD2 (6 bases). Trimming left V 0 bases short and J 0 bases short, with 7 bases between. The CDR3 covers 15 residues. The germline CDR1 and CDR2 sequences are SGHRS and YFSETQ. The CDR3, as DNA: TGCGCCAGCAGCTTGGCCGGGAGCTCCTACAATGAGCAGTTCTTC. Translating gives CASSLAGSSYNEQFF.

This clone was counted a single time. The chain is built from TRBV6-5 and TRBJ1-2; no definite D call. CDR3 size: 13 residues. The V gene's germline CDR1 is MNHEY and CDR2 SVGAGI. V dropped 6 bases and J dropped 7 bases, with 15 bases sitting between them. Here the CDR3 DNA reads TGTGCCAGCAGCCCACGGCAGGCCGGTGGCTACACCTTC. It yields the protein CASSPRQAGGYTF.

The rearrangement uses TRBV29-1 and TRBJ2-1; perhaps TRBD1 as D (6 bases). The CDR3 runs to 14 residues. Trimming took 7 bases from V and 2 from J, leaving 15 bases between them. Germline V lookup: CDR1 SQVTM, CDR2 ANQGSEA. The CDR3 DNA reads TGCAGCGCCAGCAGGGGAGCGCCCTACAATGAGCAGTTCTTC. Its translation: CSASRGAPYNEQFF.

The chain is built from TRBV28 and TRBJ1-2; TRBD1 is a possible D gene (6 bases). V lost 10 bases to trimming and J lost 4 bases, with 19 bases between them. CDR1 and CDR2 from the germline V gene are MDHEN and SYDVKM. The CDR3 is 14 amino acids. The CDR3 loop is CAIHPGVTSYGYTF. The CDR3 DNA sequence: TGTGCCATCCACCCAGGGGTAACTAGCTATGGCTACACCTTC.

The chain carries TRBV12-3 or TRBV12-4 and TRBJ2-7; 9 nucleotides match TRBD2. This CDR3 region has 13 residues. Trimming cost V 6 bases and J 6 bases; bases outside gene matches: 6. CDR3 in amino acids: CASRRAGGGEQYF. CDR3 sequence (DNA): TGTGCCAGCAGAAGAGCGGGAGGTGGCGAGCAGTACTTC.

The gene calls are TRBV5-1 and TRBJ1-2, with 7 bases identical to TRBD1. Germline V CDR1 and CDR2: SGHRS, YFSETQ. The CDR3 loop spans 14 amino acids. V dropped 3 bases and J dropped 1; count of bases not matched to a gene: 3. The CDR3 sequence is CASSSGTVNYGYTF. The CDR3 DNA reads TGCGCCAGCAGCTCCGGGACAGTTAACTATGGCTACACCTTC.

The J gene is TRBJ1-3, the V gene TRBV19; D is unclear. CDR3 size: 13 residues. V gave up 8 bases and J gave up 4 bases, with 12 bases separating them. Germline V gene lookup returns CDR1 LNHDA and CDR2 SQIVND (reference sequence). The CDR3 DNA reads as TGTGCCAGTTGTCTCACCGCGGGAAACACCATATATTTT. Translating it yields CASCLTAGNTIYF.

The chain carries TRBV19 and TRBJ1-2; 7 positions match TRBD1. The CDR3 loop spans 15 amino acids. V was clipped by 5 bases and J by 2 bases; unmatched bases: 8. CDR1 is LNHDA and CDR2 is SQIVND in the germline V gene (reference sequence). CDR3 bases: TGTGCCAGTAGTCGTGGGGGGACAGCGAACTATGGCTACACCTTC. Its translation: CASSRGGTANYGYTF. Based on the CDR3 plus reference TRBV19 and TRBJ1-2, the full variable domain is DGGITQSPKYLFRKEGQNVTLSCEQNLNHDAMYWYRQDPGQGLRLIYYSQIVNDFQKGDIAEGYSVSREKKESFPLTVTSAQKNPTAFYLCASSRGGTANYGYTFGSGTRLTVV.

V is TRBV11-2 and J is TRBJ2-7, with D possibly matching TRBD1 (6 bases). V lost 7 bases, J lost 7 bases, and 17 bases lay in between. The length of the CDR3 is 13 residues. Germline CDR1 and CDR2: SGHAT and FQNNGV. The CDR3 is CASTLREGTEQYF. The CDR3 nucleotides are TGTGCCAGCACCCTACGGGAAGGGACAGAGCAGTACTTC.

Comment on this clone: The same CDR3 also results from other DNA sequences found in this sample. The J gene is TRBJ2-7, the V gene TRBV2, with 9 nucleotides matching TRBD2. Germline assignment: CDR1 SNHLY and CDR2 FYNNEI. The CDR3 runs 14 residues. V was clipped by 2 bases and J by 4 bases; unmatched bases: 3. The CDR3 is CASSELAGIYEQYF. The DNA of the CDR3 is TGTGCCAGCAGTGAACTAGCGGGAATTTACGAGCAGTACTTC.

V is TRBV19 and J is TRBJ1-1; weak D call: TRBD1 (5 bases). The CDR3 consists of 16 residues. Germline lookup yields CDR1 LNHDA and CDR2 SQIVND (reference sequence). With 0 bases removed from V and 4 bases from J, the gap between germline ends came to 15 bases. The CDR3 is CASSIDPRVGGTEAFF. CDR3 nucleotides: TGTGCCAGTAGTATAGACCCCAGGGTGGGAGGCACTGAAGCTTTCTTT.

V usage is TRBV6-5 and J usage is TRBJ2-4, with 7 bases identical to TRBD1. The CDR3 is 16 residues long. CDR1 is MNHEY, CDR2 SVGAGI, per germline. The trim removed 2 bases at V and 2 bases at J, leaving 6 bases unmatched. CDR3 DNA sequence: TGTGCCAGCAGTTACGATGGCAGGGGGTCCAAAAACATTCAGTACTTC. Its translation is CASSYDGRGSKNIQYF.

This chain uses TRBV18 with TRBJ2-7, with D perhaps matching TRBD1 (6 bases). Trimming removed 0 bases from V and 6 bases from J, with 9 bases in between. This CDR3 has 13 residues. Germline CDR1 reads KGHSH; CDR2 reads LQKENI. The CDR3 spells CASSPPVRGEQYF. In DNA, the CDR3 is TGTGCCAGCTCACCACCGGTCAGGGGCGAGCAGTACTTC.